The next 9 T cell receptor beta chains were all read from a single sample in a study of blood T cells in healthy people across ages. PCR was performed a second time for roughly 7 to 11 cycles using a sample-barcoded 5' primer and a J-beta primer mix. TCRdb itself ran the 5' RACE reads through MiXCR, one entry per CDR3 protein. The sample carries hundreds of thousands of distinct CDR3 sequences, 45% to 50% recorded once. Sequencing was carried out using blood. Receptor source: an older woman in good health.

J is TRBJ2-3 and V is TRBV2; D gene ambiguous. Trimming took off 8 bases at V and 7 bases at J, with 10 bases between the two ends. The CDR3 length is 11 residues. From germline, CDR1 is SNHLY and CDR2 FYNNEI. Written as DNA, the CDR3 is TGTGCCAGCTCCCTAGGGAATACGCAGTATTTT. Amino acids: CASSLGNTQYF.

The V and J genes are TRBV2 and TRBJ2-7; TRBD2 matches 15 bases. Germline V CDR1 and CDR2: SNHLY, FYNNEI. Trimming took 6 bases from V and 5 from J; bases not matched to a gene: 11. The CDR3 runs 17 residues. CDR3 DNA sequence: TGTGCCAGCAGAGGTGGACTAGCGGGAGGGCTCGCCCACGAGCAGTACTTC. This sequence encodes CASRGGLAGGLAHEQYF.

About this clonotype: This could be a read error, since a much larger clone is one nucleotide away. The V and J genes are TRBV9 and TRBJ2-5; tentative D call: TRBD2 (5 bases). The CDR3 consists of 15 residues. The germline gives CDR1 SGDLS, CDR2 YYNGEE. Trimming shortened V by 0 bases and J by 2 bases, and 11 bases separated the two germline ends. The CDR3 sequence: CASSVGRAVQETQYF. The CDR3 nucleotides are TGTGCCAGCAGCGTAGGACGAGCGGTTCAAGAGACCCAGTACTTC.

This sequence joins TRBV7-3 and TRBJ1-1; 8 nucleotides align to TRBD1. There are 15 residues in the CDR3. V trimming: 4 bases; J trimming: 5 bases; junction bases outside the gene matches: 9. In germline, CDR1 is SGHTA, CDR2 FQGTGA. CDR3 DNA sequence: TGTGCCAGCAGCTCCGGACAGGGTCGGAGGACTGAAGCTTTCTTT. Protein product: CASSSGQGRRTEAFF.

Here the CDR3 DNA reads TGTGCCAGCAGCTTAGAGGGGGCGCGAGAGACCCAGTACTTC. Its protein is CASSLEGARETQYF. The V gene is TRBV7-2, the J gene TRBJ2-5; 7 bases match TRBD1. Germline CDR1 and CDR2: SGHTA and FQGNSA. The V segment lost 1 base and the J segment 4 bases; nucleotides outside the gene matches: 3. The CDR3 spans 14 residues.

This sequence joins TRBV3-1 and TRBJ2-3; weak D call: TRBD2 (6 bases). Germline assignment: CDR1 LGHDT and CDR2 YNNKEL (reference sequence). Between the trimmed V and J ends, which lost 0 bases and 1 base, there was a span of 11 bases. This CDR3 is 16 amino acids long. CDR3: CASSQDGRGGTDTQYF. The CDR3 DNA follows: TGTGCCAGCAGCCAAGATGGGCGGGGCGGCACAGATACGCAGTATTTT.

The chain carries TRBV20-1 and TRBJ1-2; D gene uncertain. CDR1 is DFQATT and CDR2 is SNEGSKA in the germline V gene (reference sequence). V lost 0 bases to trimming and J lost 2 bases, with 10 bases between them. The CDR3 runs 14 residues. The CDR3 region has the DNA TGCAGTGCTAGAGAGGCAGTTAGGAACTATGGCTACACCTTC. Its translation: CSAREAVRNYGYTF.

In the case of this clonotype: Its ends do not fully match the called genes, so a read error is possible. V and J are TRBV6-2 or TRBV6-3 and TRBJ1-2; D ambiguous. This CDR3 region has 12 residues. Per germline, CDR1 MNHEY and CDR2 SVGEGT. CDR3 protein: CASRHHANGYTF. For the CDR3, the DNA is TGTGCCAGCAGACACCACGCCAATGGGTACACCTTC.

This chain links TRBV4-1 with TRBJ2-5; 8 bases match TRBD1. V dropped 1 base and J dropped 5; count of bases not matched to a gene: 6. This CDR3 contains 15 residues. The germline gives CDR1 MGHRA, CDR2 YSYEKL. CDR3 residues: CASSQGYRGMETQYF. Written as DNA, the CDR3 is TGCGCCAGCAGCCAAGGCTACAGGGGGATGGAGACCCAGTACTTC.